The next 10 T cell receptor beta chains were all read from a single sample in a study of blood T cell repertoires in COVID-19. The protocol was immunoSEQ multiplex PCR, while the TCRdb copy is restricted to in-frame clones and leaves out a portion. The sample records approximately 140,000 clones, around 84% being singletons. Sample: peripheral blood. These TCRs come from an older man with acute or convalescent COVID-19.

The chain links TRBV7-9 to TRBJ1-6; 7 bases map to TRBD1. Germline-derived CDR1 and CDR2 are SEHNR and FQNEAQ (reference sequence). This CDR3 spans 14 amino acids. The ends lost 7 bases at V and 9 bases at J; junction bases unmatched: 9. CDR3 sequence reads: CASTDRISFSPLHF. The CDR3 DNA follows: TGTGCCAGCACGGACAGGATCTCGTTTTCACCCCTCCACTTT.

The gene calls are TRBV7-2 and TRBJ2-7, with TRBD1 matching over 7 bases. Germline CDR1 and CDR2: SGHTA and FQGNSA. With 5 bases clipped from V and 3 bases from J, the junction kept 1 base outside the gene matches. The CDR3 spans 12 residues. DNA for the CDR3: TGTGCCAGCAGCGGGGACAGCTACGAGCAGTACTTC. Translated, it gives CASSGDSYEQYF. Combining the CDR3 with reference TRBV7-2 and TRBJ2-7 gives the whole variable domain GAGVSQSPSNKVTEKGKDVELRCDPISGHTALYWYRQSLGQGLEFLIYFQGNSAPDKSGLPSDRFSAERTGGSVSTLTIQRTQQEDSAVYLCASSGDSYEQYFGPGTRLTVT.

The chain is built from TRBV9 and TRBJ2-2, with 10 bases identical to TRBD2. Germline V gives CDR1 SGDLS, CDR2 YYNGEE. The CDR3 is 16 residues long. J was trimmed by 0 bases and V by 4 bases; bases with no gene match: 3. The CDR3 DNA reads TGTGCCAGCAGCCCTCTAGCGGGGGCGAACACCGGGGAGCTGTTTTTT. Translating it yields CASSPLAGANTGELFF.

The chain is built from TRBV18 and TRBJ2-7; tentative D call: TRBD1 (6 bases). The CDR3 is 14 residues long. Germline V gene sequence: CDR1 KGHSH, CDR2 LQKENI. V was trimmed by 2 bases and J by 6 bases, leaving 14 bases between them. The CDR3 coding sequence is TGTGCCAGCTCACCAGGGGCAGGGGTTGGCGAGCAGTACTTC. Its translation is CASSPGAGVGEQYF.

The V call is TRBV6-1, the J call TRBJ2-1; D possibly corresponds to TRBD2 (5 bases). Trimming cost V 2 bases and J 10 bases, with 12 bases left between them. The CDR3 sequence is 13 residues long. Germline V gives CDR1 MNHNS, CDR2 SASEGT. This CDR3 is CASSESGLGEQFF. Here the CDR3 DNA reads TGTGCCAGCAGTGAATCGGGGTTGGGCGAGCAGTTCTTC.

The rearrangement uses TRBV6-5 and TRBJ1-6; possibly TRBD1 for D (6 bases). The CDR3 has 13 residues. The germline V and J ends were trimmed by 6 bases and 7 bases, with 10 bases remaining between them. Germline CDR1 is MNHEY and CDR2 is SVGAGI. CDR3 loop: CASRRTVNSPLHF. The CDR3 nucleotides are TGTGCCAGCAGGAGGACAGTCAATTCACCCCTCCACTTT.

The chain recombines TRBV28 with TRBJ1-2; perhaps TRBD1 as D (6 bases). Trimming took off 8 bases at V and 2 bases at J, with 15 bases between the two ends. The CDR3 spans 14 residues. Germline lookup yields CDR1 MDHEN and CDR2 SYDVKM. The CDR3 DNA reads TGTGCCAGCCGACGGGGGGCGGGGAACTATGGCTACACCTTC. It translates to CASRRGAGNYGYTF.

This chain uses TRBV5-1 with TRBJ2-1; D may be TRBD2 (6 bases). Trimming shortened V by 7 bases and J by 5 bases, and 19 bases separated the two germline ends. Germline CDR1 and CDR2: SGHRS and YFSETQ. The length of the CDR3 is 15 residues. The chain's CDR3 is CASRVDGGNHNEQFF. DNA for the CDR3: TGCGCCAGCCGGGTGGATGGGGGGAACCACAATGAGCAGTTCTTC.

CDR3 nucleotides: TGTGCCAGCGGGACATCTGGAAACACCATATATTTT. Its translation is CASGTSGNTIYF. This sequence joins TRBV7-9 and TRBJ1-3; D might be TRBD1 (6 bases). The V and J ends lost 8 bases and 1 base respectively, with 6 bases between them. The CDR3 has 12 amino acids. The germline V gene has CDR1 SEHNR and CDR2 FQNEAQ (reference sequence).

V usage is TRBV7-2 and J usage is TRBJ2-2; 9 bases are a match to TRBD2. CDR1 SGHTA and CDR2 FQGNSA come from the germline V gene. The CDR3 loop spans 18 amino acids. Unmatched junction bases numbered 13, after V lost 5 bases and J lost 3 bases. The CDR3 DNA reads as TGTGCCAGCAGCCCGCGCAGGGGTAGCGGGGGTTACACCGGGGAGCTGTTTTTT. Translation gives CASSPRRGSGGYTGELFF.